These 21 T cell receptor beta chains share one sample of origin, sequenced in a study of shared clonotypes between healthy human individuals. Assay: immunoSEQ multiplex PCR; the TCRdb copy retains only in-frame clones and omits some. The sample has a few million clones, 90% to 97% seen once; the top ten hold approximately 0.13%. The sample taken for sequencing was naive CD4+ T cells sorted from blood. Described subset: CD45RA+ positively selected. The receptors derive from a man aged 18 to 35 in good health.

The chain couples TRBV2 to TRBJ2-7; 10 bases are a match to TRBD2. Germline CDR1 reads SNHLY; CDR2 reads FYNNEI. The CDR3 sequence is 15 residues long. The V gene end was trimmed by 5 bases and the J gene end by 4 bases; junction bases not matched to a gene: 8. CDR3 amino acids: CASSFEAGGSYEQYF. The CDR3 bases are TGTGCCAGCAGTTTTGAAGCGGGGGGGTCTTACGAGCAGTACTTC.

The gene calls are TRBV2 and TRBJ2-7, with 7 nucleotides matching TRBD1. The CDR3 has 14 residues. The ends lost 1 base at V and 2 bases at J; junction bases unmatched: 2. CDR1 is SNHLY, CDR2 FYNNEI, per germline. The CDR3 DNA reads TGTGCCAGCAGTGAAGGGACAGGTCCCTACGAGCAGTACTTC. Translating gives CASSEGTGPYEQYF.

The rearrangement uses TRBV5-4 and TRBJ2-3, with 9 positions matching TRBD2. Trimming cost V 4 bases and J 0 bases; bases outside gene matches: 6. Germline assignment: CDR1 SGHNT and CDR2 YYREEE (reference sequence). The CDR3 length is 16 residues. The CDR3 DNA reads TGTGCCAGCAGCCCAAAAGCGGGGGGAAGCACAGATACGCAGTATTTT. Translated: CASSPKAGGSTDTQYF.

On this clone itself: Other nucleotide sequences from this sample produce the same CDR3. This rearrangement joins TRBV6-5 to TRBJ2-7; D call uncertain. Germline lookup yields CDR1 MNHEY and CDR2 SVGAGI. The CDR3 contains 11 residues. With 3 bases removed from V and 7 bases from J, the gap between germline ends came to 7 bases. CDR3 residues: CASSYYGEQYF. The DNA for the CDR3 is TGTGCCAGCAGTTATTATGGGGAGCAGTACTTC.

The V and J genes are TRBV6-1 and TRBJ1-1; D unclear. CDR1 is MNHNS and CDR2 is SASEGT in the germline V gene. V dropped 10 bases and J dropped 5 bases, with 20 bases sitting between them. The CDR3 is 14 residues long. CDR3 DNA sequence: TGTGCCACCGTGACGAGTCGTACCCGGACTGAAGCTTTCTTT. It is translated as CATVTSRTRTEAFF.

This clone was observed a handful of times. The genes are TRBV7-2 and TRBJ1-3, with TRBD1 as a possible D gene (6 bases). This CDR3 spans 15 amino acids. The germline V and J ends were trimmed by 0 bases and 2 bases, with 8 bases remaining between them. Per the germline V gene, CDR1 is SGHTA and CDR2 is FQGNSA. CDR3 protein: CASSLAEGAGNTIYF. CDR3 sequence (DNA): TGTGCCAGCAGCTTAGCGGAGGGGGCTGGAAACACCATATATTTT.

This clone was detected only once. CDR3: CSVEEAPGRNTIYF. CDR3 DNA: TGCAGCGTTGAAGAGGCGCCAGGGCGAAACACCATATATTTT. The rearrangement links TRBV29-1 to TRBJ1-3; a weak D match, TRBD1 (5 bases). CDR1 and CDR2 from the germline V gene are SQVTM and ANQGSEA. With 0 bases removed from V and 5 bases from J, the gap between germline ends came to 11 bases. This CDR3 has 14 residues.

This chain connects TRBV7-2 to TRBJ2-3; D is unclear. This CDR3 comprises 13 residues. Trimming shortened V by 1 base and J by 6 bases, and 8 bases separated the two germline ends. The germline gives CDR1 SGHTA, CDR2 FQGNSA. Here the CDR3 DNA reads TGTGCCAGCAGCTTAGGGGCCGTGGATACGCAGTATTTT. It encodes CASSLGAVDTQYF.

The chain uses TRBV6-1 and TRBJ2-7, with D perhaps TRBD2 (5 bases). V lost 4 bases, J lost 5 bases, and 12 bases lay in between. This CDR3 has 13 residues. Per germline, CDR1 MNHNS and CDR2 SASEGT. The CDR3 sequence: CASSVTGSNEQYF. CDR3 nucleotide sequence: TGTGCCAGCAGTGTAACGGGGTCCAACGAGCAGTACTTC.

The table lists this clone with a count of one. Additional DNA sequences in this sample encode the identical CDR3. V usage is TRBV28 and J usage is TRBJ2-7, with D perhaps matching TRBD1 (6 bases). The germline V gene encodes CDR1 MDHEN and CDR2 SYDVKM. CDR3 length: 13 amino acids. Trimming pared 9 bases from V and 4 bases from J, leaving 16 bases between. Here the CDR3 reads CASSNRDPYEQYF. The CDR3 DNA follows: TGTGCCAGTTCTAACAGGGATCCGTACGAGCAGTACTTC.

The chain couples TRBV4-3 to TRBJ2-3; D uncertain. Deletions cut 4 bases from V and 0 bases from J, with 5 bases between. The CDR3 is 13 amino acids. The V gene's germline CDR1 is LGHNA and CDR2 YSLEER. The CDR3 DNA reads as TGCGCCAGCAGCCTGACTAGCACAGATACGCAGTATTTT. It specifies CASSLTSTDTQYF.

The CDR3 sequence: CASSSVGGPTGELFF. CDR3 bases: TGTGCCAGCAGTTCGGTGGGAGGGCCTACCGGGGAGCTGTTTTTT. V gene TRBV27 combines with J gene TRBJ2-2; TRBD2 matches at 7 bases. Trimming took 4 bases from V and 5 from J; bases not matched to a gene: 7. The V gene's germline CDR1 is MNHEY and CDR2 SMNVEV (reference sequence). The CDR3 is 15 residues long.

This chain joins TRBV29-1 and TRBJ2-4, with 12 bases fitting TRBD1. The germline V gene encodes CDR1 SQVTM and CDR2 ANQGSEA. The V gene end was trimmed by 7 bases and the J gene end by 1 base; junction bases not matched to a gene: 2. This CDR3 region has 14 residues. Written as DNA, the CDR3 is TGCAGCGAGGGACAGGGGGCTGCCAAAAACATTCAGTACTTC. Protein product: CSEGQGAAKNIQYF.

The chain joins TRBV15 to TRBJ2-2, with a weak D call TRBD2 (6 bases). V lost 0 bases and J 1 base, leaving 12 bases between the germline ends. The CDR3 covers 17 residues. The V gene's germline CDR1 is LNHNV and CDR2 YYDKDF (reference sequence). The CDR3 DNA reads TGTGCCACCAGCAGAGAACTAGCCTTTTTGAACACCGGGGAGCTGTTTTTT. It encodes CATSRELAFLNTGELFF.

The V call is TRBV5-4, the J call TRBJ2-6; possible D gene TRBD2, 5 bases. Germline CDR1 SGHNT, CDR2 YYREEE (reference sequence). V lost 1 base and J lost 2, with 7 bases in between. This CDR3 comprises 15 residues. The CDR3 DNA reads TGTGCCAGCAGCTTGCCCGGGACTGGGGCCAACGTCCTGACTTTC. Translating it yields CASSLPGTGANVLTF.

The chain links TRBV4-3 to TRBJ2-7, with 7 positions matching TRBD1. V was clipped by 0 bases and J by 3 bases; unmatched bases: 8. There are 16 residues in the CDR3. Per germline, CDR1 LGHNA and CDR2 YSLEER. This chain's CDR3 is CASSQEWAAGGYEQYF. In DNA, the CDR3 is TGCGCCAGCAGCCAAGAGTGGGCGGCAGGGGGCTACGAGCAGTACTTC.

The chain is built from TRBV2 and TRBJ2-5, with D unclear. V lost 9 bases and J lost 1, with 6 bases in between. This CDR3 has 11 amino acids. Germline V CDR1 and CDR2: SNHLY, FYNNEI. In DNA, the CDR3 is TGTGCCAGTTTGGCCCAAGAGACCCAGTACTTC. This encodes CASLAQETQYF.

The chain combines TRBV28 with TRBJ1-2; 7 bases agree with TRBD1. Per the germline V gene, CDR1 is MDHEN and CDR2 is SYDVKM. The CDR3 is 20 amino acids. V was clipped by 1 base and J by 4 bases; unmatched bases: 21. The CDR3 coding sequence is TGTGCCAGCAGTTTATCCGCACGCCCTTATAGGACAGGCATCTCCTATGGCTACACCTTC. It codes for CASSLSARPYRTGISYGYTF.

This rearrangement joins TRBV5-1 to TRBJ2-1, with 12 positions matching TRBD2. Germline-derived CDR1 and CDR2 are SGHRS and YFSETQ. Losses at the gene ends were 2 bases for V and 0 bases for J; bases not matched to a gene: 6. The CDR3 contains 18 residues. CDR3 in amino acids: CASSFALAGGHSYNEQFF. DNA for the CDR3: TGCGCCAGCAGCTTCGCGCTAGCGGGGGGGCACTCCTACAATGAGCAGTTCTTC.

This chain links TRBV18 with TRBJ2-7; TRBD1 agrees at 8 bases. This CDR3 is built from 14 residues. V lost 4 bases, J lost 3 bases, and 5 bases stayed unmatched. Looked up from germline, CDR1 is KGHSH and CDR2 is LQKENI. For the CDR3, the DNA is TGTGCCAGCTCACTTAGGGGACAGGACTACGAGCAGTACTTC. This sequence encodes CASSLRGQDYEQYF.

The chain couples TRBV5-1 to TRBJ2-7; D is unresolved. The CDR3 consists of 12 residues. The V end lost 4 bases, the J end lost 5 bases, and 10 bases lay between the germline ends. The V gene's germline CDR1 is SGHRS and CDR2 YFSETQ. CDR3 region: CASSIPTDEQYF. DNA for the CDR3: TGCGCCAGCAGCATCCCTACGGACGAGCAGTACTTC.